The 19 T cell receptor beta chains below all came from one sample that was sequenced in a study of T cells in Graves' hyperthyroidism and ophthalmopathy. The TCR beta CDR3 regions underwent amplification using RNA transcripts as the source. TCR CDR3 regions were first amplified by RT-PCR with HTBI primers. TCRdb analysed the multiplex PCR reads with MiXCR anew, one entry per CDR3 protein. The table has 500,000 to 750,000 distinct CDR3 sequences, 14% seen once. Sample: blood. The source of these receptors is a woman aged 18 to 35 with Graves' ophthalmopathy.

The chain combines TRBV19 with TRBJ2-1; D possibly uses TRBD1 or TRBD2 (5 bases each). This CDR3 is 14 amino acids long. Per germline, CDR1 LNHDA and CDR2 SQIVND (reference sequence). V gave up 3 bases and J gave up 12 bases, with 18 bases separating them. The CDR3 DNA is TGTGCCAGTAGTATGATTAGTCCGGGACCGCCGCAGTTCTTC. This encodes CASSMISPGPPQFF.

The table lists this clonotype with many counts. The CDR3 DNA is TGTGCTAGTGCCATTCAGGGGGATACTGAAGCTTTCTTT. Its translation is CASAIQGDTEAFF. The chain joins TRBV12-5 to TRBJ1-1; TRBD1 matches at 7 bases. Trimming took 7 bases from V and 5 from J; bases not matched to a gene: 7. Germline loops: CDR1 LGHNT, CDR2 FRNRAP. CDR3 length: 13 residues.

This clonotype appeared many times. CDR3: CASKKGTSGSYEQYF. The CDR3 region has the DNA TGTGCCTCCAAGAAAGGGACTAGCGGCTCCTACGAGCAGTACTTC. The J gene is TRBJ2-7, the V gene TRBV6-1; 11 nucleotides agree with TRBD2. The V and J ends lost 11 bases and 0 bases, in that order; junction bases with no gene match: 9. The CDR3 extends over 15 amino acids. Germline loops: CDR1 MNHNS, CDR2 SASEGT.

This clonotype was counted at least ten times. This chain links TRBV13 with TRBJ1-2; perhaps TRBD1 as D (5 bases). The V gene's germline CDR1 is PRHDT and CDR2 FYEKMQ (reference sequence). V lost 5 bases, J lost 3 bases, and 19 bases lay in between. CDR3 length: 16 amino acids. The CDR3 region has the DNA TGTGCCAGCAGCCTGTTTGAGGGCCTAGGGGACTATGGCTACACCTTC. This gives the protein CASSLFEGLGDYGYTF.

This clonotype has just a few counts. The chain is built from TRBV20-1 and TRBJ2-3; 8 bases are a match to TRBD1. CDR1 is DFQATT and CDR2 is SNEGSKA in the germline V gene (reference sequence). The V segment lost 2 bases and the J segment 11 bases; nucleotides outside the gene matches: 12. The CDR3 covers 14 residues. CDR3: CSARHRDRPLGQYF. The CDR3 coding sequence is TGCAGTGCTAGACACCGGGACAGGCCCCTTGGGCAGTATTTT.

This clonotype was recorded a few times. This chain links TRBV4-2 with TRBJ1-4; the D gene is possibly TRBD1 (5 bases). Between the trimmed V and J ends, which lost 0 bases and 3 bases, there was a span of 8 bases. CDR1 LGHNA and CDR2 YNFKEQ come from the germline V gene. The CDR3 sequence is 15 residues long. This CDR3 is CASSQDGRANEKLFF. The CDR3 bases are TGTGCCAGCAGCCAAGATGGCAGGGCTAATGAAAAACTGTTTTTT.

This clonotype was found many times. The genes are TRBV11-2 and TRBJ2-5; 8 nucleotides align to TRBD1. There are 13 residues in the CDR3. The germline CDR1 and CDR2 sequences are SGHAT and FQNNGV. With 5 bases clipped from V and 4 bases from J, the junction kept 3 bases outside the gene matches. CDR3 region: CASSLDRAETQYF. The CDR3 bases are TGTGCCAGCAGCCTGGACAGGGCAGAGACCCAGTACTTC.

This clonotype has a count of ten or more. The chain couples TRBV9 to TRBJ1-1, with a possible D match to TRBD1 (5 bases). Germline CDR1 and CDR2: SGDLS and YYNGEE. The CDR3 totals 15 residues. V was pared by 4 bases and J by 3 bases, with 16 bases between. The CDR3 loop reads CASSPRVLGDTEAFF. As DNA, the CDR3 is TGTGCCAGCAGCCCTCGTGTGCTAGGGGACACTGAAGCTTTCTTT.

This clonotype occurred many times. The chain employs TRBV30 and TRBJ1-1, with a tentative D call TRBD1 (6 bases). This CDR3 region has 15 residues. V was cut by 1 base and J by 4 bases, with 16 bases left in between. CDR1 and CDR2 from the germline V gene are GTSNPN and SVGIG (reference sequence). The CDR3 is CAWSGAQGPFTEAFF. CDR3 bases: TGTGCCTGGAGTGGGGCACAGGGTCCCTTCACTGAAGCTTTCTTT.

This clonotype showed up many times. V gene TRBV2 combines with J gene TRBJ2-1; D might be TRBD1 (5 bases). The CDR3 is made up of 13 amino acids. Germline V lookup: CDR1 SNHLY, CDR2 FYNNEI. Trimming removed 7 bases from V and 7 bases from J, with 14 bases in between. In DNA form, the CDR3 reads TGTGCCAGCACTGCGGACAAACGAAATGAGCAGTTCTTC. As protein: CASTADKRNEQFF.

This clonotype was seen repeatedly, ten times or more. The chain recombines TRBV18 with TRBJ1-1; unclear D gene. The germline V gene has CDR1 KGHSH and CDR2 LQKENI. The CDR3 contains 13 residues. V was trimmed by 3 bases and J by 5 bases, leaving 10 bases between them. DNA for the CDR3: TGTGCCAGCTCACCCCGTGATGGAACTGAAGCTTTCTTT. Translation: CASSPRDGTEAFF. The whole variable domain, remainder taken from reference TRBV18 and TRBJ1-1, is NAGVMQNPRHLVRRRGQEARLRCSPMKGHSHVYWYRQLPEEGLKFMVYLQKENIIDESGMPKERFSAEFPKEGPSILRIQQVVRGDSAAYFCASSPRDGTEAFFGQGTRLTVV.

This chain uses TRBV12-5 with TRBJ1-1; a possible D gene is TRBD1 (5 bases). There are 15 residues in the CDR3. In germline, CDR1 is LGHNT, CDR2 FRNRAP. V was pared by 3 bases and J by 3 bases, with 14 bases between. CDR3 sequence: CASGFGLGGDTEAFF. The CDR3 region has the DNA TGTGCTAGTGGTTTCGGGCTGGGAGGGGACACTGAAGCTTTCTTT.

The chain couples TRBV4-1 to TRBJ2-7; D gene ambiguous. The CDR3 extends over 15 amino acids. Germline V gives CDR1 MGHRA, CDR2 YSYEKL. Trimming took 3 bases from V and 0 from J, leaving 12 bases between them. CDR3 DNA: TGCGCCAGCAGCCAGCCGGGCCAGATCTCCTACGAGCAGTACTTC. Its translation is CASSQPGQISYEQYF.

In this sample, this clonotype turned up many times. The chain uses TRBV27 and TRBJ2-7; D gene unclear. Trimming took 5 bases from V and 2 from J, leaving 16 bases between them. Germline V CDR1 and CDR2: MNHEY, SMNVEV (reference sequence). The CDR3 totals 15 residues. The CDR3 is CASSPTPDGPYEQYF. The CDR3, as DNA: TGTGCCAGCAGTCCTACCCCGGACGGTCCCTACGAGCAGTACTTC.

There are many counts of this clonotype. The rearrangement joins TRBV7-2 to TRBJ2-7; D not resolved. This CDR3 is 13 amino acids long. Trimming shortened V by 2 bases and J by 5 bases, and 10 bases separated the two germline ends. Germline-derived CDR1 and CDR2 are SGHTA and FQGNSA. CDR3 protein: CASSLLGMNEQYF. CDR3 coding DNA: TGTGCCAGCAGCTTACTGGGCATGAACGAGCAGTACTTC. The full variable domain, completed using reference TRBV7-2 and TRBJ2-7, is GAGVSQSPSNKVTEKGKDVELRCDPISGHTALYWYRQSLGQGLEFLIYFQGNSAPDKSGLPSDRFSAERTGGSVSTLTIQRTQQEDSAVYLCASSLLGMNEQYFGPGTRLTVT.

This chain joins TRBV18 and TRBJ1-5; D gene unclear. Germline CDR1 reads KGHSH; CDR2 reads LQKENI. V dropped 0 bases and J dropped 2 bases, with 11 bases sitting between them. The CDR3 totals 16 residues. In DNA form, the CDR3 reads TGTGCCAGCTCACCACCTAGCACGAATGGCAATCAGCCCCAGCATTTT. It yields the protein CASSPPSTNGNQPQHF.

The rearrangement links TRBV6-1 to TRBJ2-5; tentatively, D is TRBD2 (5 bases). The CDR3 extends over 14 amino acids. Germline CDR1 and CDR2: MNHNS and SASEGT. The ends were cut back, 6 bases at V and 7 bases at J, with 18 bases in the middle. Written as DNA, the CDR3 is TGTGCCAGCAGCGATTCGGGCCCCAGCGGGACCCAGTACTTC. Translating gives CASSDSGPSGTQYF.

This clonotype was found a few times. The chain carries TRBV2 and TRBJ2-1; 12 bases match TRBD2. Trimming took 2 bases from V and 7 from J; bases not matched to a gene: 12. This CDR3 comprises 18 residues. Looked up from germline, CDR1 is SNHLY and CDR2 is FYNNEI. The CDR3 loop reads CASSETSGRPPRGNEQFF. CDR3 nucleotides: TGTGCCAGCAGTGAAACTAGCGGGAGGCCCCCTCGAGGGAATGAGCAGTTCTTC.

Many counts were recorded for this clonotype. The genes are TRBV7-9 and TRBJ2-1; no firm D call. Germline assignment: CDR1 SEHNR and CDR2 FQNEAQ (reference sequence). The CDR3 is 12 residues long. V lost 5 bases, J lost 6 bases, and 8 bases lay in between. The CDR3 DNA sequence: TGTGCCAGCAGCCCTAGGGTCAATGAGCAGTTCTTC. Amino acid sequence: CASSPRVNEQFF.